A single sample is the source of the 22 T cell receptor beta chains below, sequenced in a study of cytomegalovirus exposure and HLA in healthy donors. Clones were sequenced by immunoSEQ multiplex PCR, and TCRdb holds only the in-frame ones, with some missing. The profile shows approximately 120,000 clones, about 96% of them singletons. The sample comprised PBMCs. The receptors shown here come from a man aged 18 to 29 in good health and CMV-seronegative.

This chain uses TRBV7-8 with TRBJ2-2, with D uncertain. V shed 0 bases and J shed 6 bases, with 11 bases lying between them. The CDR3 loop spans 15 amino acids. The germline CDR1 and CDR2 sequences are SGHVS and FQNEAQ. CDR3 loop: CASSLAVAVAGELFF. DNA for the CDR3: TGTGCCAGCAGCTTAGCTGTCGCAGTGGCCGGGGAGCTGTTTTTT.

DNA of the CDR3: TGTGCCAGCAGCTTAAGGGACAGCTCCTACGAGCAGTACTTC. Protein: CASSLRDSSYEQYF. The V call is TRBV7-2, the J call TRBJ2-7; 7 bases line up with TRBD1. The CDR3 runs 14 residues. Germline V gives CDR1 SGHTA, CDR2 FQGNSA. V lost 2 bases to trimming and J lost 0 bases; unmatched junction nucleotides: 1.

The chain uses TRBV30 and TRBJ2-1, with TRBD2 matching over 7 bases. The V gene's germline CDR1 is GTSNPN and CDR2 SVGIG (reference sequence). The CDR3 runs to 14 residues. V shed 5 bases, J shed 2 bases, and the junction held 6 bases outside the gene matches. CDR3 DNA: TGTGCCTGGCGGGGGGACCCAGCCTACAATGAGCAGTTCTTC. It translates to CAWRGDPAYNEQFF.

The chain employs TRBV5-1 and TRBJ2-7; 8 positions match TRBD1. V was clipped by 4 bases and J by 1 base; unmatched bases: 7. The CDR3 length is 15 residues. Germline V gives CDR1 SGHRS, CDR2 YFSETQ. CDR3 sequence: CASSKGQGRSYEQYF. The DNA of the CDR3 is TGCGCCAGCAGCAAAGGACAGGGACGGTCCTACGAGCAGTACTTC.

The chain is built from TRBV5-1 and TRBJ2-7, with TRBD2 matching 11 bases. CDR1 and CDR2 (germline): SGHRS, YFSETQ. This CDR3 is 14 amino acids long. Trimming removed 2 bases from V and 5 bases from J; junction bases left unmatched: 3. In DNA form, the CDR3 reads TGCGCCAGCAGCTTTACTAGCGGGAGCCACGAGCAGTACTTC. It yields the protein CASSFTSGSHEQYF.

V is TRBV28 and J is TRBJ2-1; TRBD1 agrees at 9 bases. The CDR3 totals 14 residues. Germline trimming cut 10 bases from V and 8 bases from J; bases unmatched to any gene: 12. Germline assignment: CDR1 MDHEN and CDR2 SYDVKM. CDR3 DNA: TGTGCCATCCCGGCCGGGACAGGGATCGATGAGCAGTTCTTC. Its translation is CAIPAGTGIDEQFF.

J is TRBJ2-7 and V is TRBV2; possibly TRBD2 for D (6 bases). The CDR3 totals 14 residues. The V end was cut by 7 bases, the J end by 0 bases, with 13 bases between. Per germline, CDR1 SNHLY and CDR2 FYNNEI. This chain's CDR3 is CASKRGTYSYEQYF. CDR3 in DNA: TGTGCCAGCAAACGCGGGACTTACTCCTACGAGCAGTACTTC.

This rearrangement joins TRBV4-3 to TRBJ2-7, with 11 bases that match TRBD2. The CDR3 has 16 amino acids. V was clipped by 0 bases and J by 9 bases; unmatched bases: 10. CDR1 is LGHNA and CDR2 is YSLEER in the germline V gene. CDR3 DNA: TGCGCCAGCAGCCAAGACGGGGGTCTAGCGGGAGGTGTGCAGTACTTC. Protein product: CASSQDGGLAGGVQYF.

The CDR3 nucleotides are TGTGCCAGCAGTGAGACGGGACACCCGAAGACCAATGAGCAGTTCTTC. It codes for CASSETGHPKTNEQFF. The V call is TRBV6-1, the J call TRBJ2-1, with D possibly matching TRBD1 (6 bases). Germline values: CDR1 MNHNS, CDR2 SASEGT. V was shortened by 3 bases and J by 6 bases, with 18 bases between the two germline ends. CDR3 size: 16 residues.

The V gene is TRBV19, the J gene TRBJ1-5; possible D gene TRBD1, 5 bases. Germline V gives CDR1 LNHDA, CDR2 SQIVND (reference sequence). The CDR3 is 14 amino acids. V lost 8 bases and J lost 1, with 12 bases in between. This CDR3 reads CASRRERSNQPQHF. DNA of the CDR3: TGTGCCAGTCGCAGGGAACGGAGCAATCAGCCCCAGCATTTT.

This chain uses TRBV12-5 with TRBJ2-1; 8 positions agree with TRBD1. The length of the CDR3 is 15 residues. CDR1 LGHNT and CDR2 FRNRAP come from the germline V gene. After removal of 4 bases from V and 2 bases from J, the junction contained 4 bases not matched to a gene. CDR3 sequence: CASGSGQGTYNEQFF. CDR3 DNA: TGTGCTAGTGGTTCCGGACAGGGAACCTACAATGAGCAGTTCTTC. The full variable domain, its missing parts supplied by reference TRBV12-5 and TRBJ2-1, is DARVTQTPRHKVTEMGQEVTMRCQPILGHNTVFWYRQTMMQGLELLAYFRNRAPLDDSGMPKDRFSAEMPDATLATLKIQPSEPRDSAVYFCASGSGQGTYNEQFFGPGTRLTVL.

The J gene is TRBJ2-7, the V gene TRBV10-3; 10 nucleotides agree with TRBD1. This CDR3 comprises 15 residues. The ends lost 2 bases at V and 3 bases at J; junction bases unmatched: 4. Germline V gene lookup returns CDR1 ENHRY and CDR2 SYGVKD. The CDR3 here is CAISETRTGGYEQYF. For the CDR3, the DNA is TGTGCCATCAGTGAGACCCGGACAGGGGGCTACGAGCAGTACTTC.

This clone was seen only once. V gene TRBV27 combines with J gene TRBJ2-7; TRBD1 matches 7 bases. J was trimmed by 2 bases and V by 3 bases; bases with no gene match: 4. This CDR3 has 14 amino acids. Germline CDR1 is MNHEY and CDR2 is SMNVEV (reference sequence). The CDR3 region is CASSFVQGTYEQYF. CDR3 DNA: TGTGCCAGCAGTTTTGTACAGGGGACCTACGAGCAGTACTTC.

The gene calls are TRBV4-1 and TRBJ2-7; D is possibly TRBD2 (6 bases). The length of the CDR3 is 13 residues. The germline V and J ends were trimmed by 1 base and 6 bases, with 10 bases remaining between them. Germline loops: CDR1 MGHRA, CDR2 YSYEKL. Here the CDR3 DNA reads TGCGCCAGCAGCCAAGGACTAGGGACCGAGCAGTACTTC. Protein product: CASSQGLGTEQYF.

The rearrangement uses TRBV4-1 and TRBJ2-1; perhaps TRBD1 as D (5 bases). V gave up 3 bases and J gave up 1 base, with 10 bases separating them. The CDR3 consists of 15 residues. CDR1 is MGHRA, CDR2 YSYEKL, per germline. CDR3 protein: CASSQGQSSYNEQFF. In DNA, the CDR3 is TGCGCCAGCAGCCAGGGGCAATCGTCCTACAATGAGCAGTTCTTC.

The J gene is TRBJ1-3, the V gene TRBV7-9; D is uncertain. Deletions cut 6 bases from V and 7 bases from J, with 10 bases between. The V gene's germline CDR1 is SEHNR and CDR2 FQNEAQ (reference sequence). The CDR3 totals 12 residues. The CDR3 nucleotides read TGTGCCAGCAGTGGCCGTCCTAACACCATATATTTT. It codes for CASSGRPNTIYF.

CDR3 sequence: CAWRTATRSGGDEQFF. CDR3 sequence (DNA): TGTGCCTGGAGGACGGCGACTCGATCCGGAGGGGATGAGCAGTTCTTC. This chain links TRBV30 with TRBJ2-1, with a weak D call TRBD2 (6 bases). This CDR3 is built from 16 residues. The V gene lost 3 bases and the J gene lost 8 bases, with 23 bases spanning the gap. Germline V gives CDR1 GTSNPN, CDR2 SVGIG (reference sequence). The full variable domain, rest sourced from reference TRBV30 and TRBJ2-1, is SQTIHQWPATLVQPVGSPLSLECTVEGTSNPNLYWYRQAAGRGLQLLFYSVGIGQISSEVPQNLSASRPQDRQFILSSKKLLLSDSGFYLCAWRTATRSGGDEQFFGPGTRLTVL.

V usage is TRBV7-6 and J usage is TRBJ1-3; 7 bases are a match to TRBD1. The CDR3 loop spans 17 amino acids. Germline CDR1 reads SGHVS; CDR2 reads FNYEAQ. Germline trimming cut 2 bases from V and 0 bases from J; bases unmatched to any gene: 7. This CDR3 is CASSLRAGGSSGNTIYF. CDR3 sequence (DNA): TGTGCCAGCAGCTTAAGGGCAGGGGGGAGCTCTGGAAACACCATATATTTT.

The V gene is TRBV5-1, the J gene TRBJ2-7, with 10 bases lining up with TRBD2. This CDR3 has 16 residues. Looked up from germline, CDR1 is SGHRS and CDR2 is YFSETQ. After removal of 1 base from V and 2 bases from J, the junction contained 6 bases not matched to a gene. The CDR3 spells CASSLSASGSPYEQYF. The CDR3 DNA reads as TGCGCCAGCAGCTTGTCGGCTAGCGGGAGCCCCTACGAGCAGTACTTC.

V is TRBV18 and J is TRBJ1-1; maybe TRBD1 (6 bases). Germline CDR1 and CDR2: KGHSH and LQKENI. V lost 5 bases and J lost 3, with 13 bases in between. This CDR3 has 14 amino acids. CDR3 in DNA: TGTGCCAGCTCAAGACTCTCAGGGGACACTGAAGCTTTCTTT. This codes for CASSRLSGDTEAFF.

Comment on this clone: The junction does not match germline at one end; this may be a read error. The chain recombines TRBV11-3 with TRBJ2-7; 8 bases are a match to TRBD1. The CDR3 is made up of 12 amino acids. Germline lookup yields CDR1 SGHNT and CDR2 YENEEA. Written as DNA, the CDR3 is TGTGCCAGCAGCTTCCGGACAGGGCGAAGTCACTTC. Protein product: CASSFRTGRSHF.

CDR3 DNA: TGCAGCGTAGACTACACAGGGGGTTATGGCTACACCTTC. It is translated as CSVDYTGGYGYTF. The J gene is TRBJ1-2, the V gene TRBV29-1, with 8 bases lining up with TRBD1. CDR3 length: 13 residues. V lost 6 bases, J lost 5 bases, and 8 bases stayed unmatched. The germline gives CDR1 SQVTM, CDR2 ANQGSEA.